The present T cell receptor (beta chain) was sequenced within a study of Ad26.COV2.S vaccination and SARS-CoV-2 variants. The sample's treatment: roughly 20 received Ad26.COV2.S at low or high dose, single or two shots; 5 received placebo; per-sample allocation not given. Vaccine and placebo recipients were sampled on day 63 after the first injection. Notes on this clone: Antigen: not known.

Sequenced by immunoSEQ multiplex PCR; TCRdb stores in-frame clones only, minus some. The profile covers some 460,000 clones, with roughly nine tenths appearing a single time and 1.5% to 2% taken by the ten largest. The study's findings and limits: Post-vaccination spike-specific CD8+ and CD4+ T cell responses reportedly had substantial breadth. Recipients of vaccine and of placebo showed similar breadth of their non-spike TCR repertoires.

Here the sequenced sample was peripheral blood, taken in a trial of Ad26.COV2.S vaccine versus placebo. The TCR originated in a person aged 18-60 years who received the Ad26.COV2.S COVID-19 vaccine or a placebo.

CDR3 sequence (DNA): TGTGCCAGCAGCGTAGCGGCAGAGAACACCGGGGAGCTGTTTTTT. Translating it yields CASSVAAENTGELFF. The chain uses TRBV9 and TRBJ2-2; no firm D call. The CDR3 consists of 15 residues. From germline, CDR1 is SGDLS and CDR2 YYNGEE. The V end lost 0 bases, the J end lost 1 base, and 7 bases lay between the germline ends.